Below are 20 T cell receptor beta chains sequenced from a single sample in a study of metastatic and nonmetastatic thyroid tumors. Ahead of thyroid surgery, no patient had received treatment of any kind. TCRdb re-called clones via MiXCR from the PCR reads. The sample contains 30,000 to 35,000 clones, under 20% of which appear only once. Material: blood. The source is a female donor with papillary thyroid cancer or a benign thyroid nodule (not recorded which). Some clones in this sample may be carry-over from other donors' samples.

In its sample, this clone was seen a few times. Just one base apart from a much larger clone, this may be a read error. The chain carries TRBV18 and TRBJ1-1; possible D gene TRBD1, 5 bases. The CDR3 covers 15 residues. CDR1 KGHSH and CDR2 LQKENI come from the germline V gene. CDR3: CASSPTGGSGTEASF. The CDR3 nucleotides are TGTGCCAGCTCACCTACTGGGGGATCAGGGACTGAAGCTTCCTTT.

This clone was seen at least ten times. This same CDR3 is encoded by further DNA sequences in the sample. The V gene is TRBV11-2, the J gene TRBJ1-2; D gene uncertain. Germline lookup yields CDR1 SGHAT and CDR2 FQNNGV. This CDR3 is 15 amino acids long. The germline V and J ends were trimmed by 0 bases and 2 bases, with 10 bases remaining between them. In DNA form, the CDR3 reads TGTGCCAGCAGCTTAGAGGGCACCGGCAACTATGGCTACACCTTC. This encodes CASSLEGTGNYGYTF.

This clone was recorded a few times. At one end the junction does not follow the germline gene, possibly because of a read error. The chain uses TRBV6-2 or TRBV6-3 and TRBJ2-6; weak D call: TRBD2 (7 bases). The CDR3 length is 18 residues. Germline V gene data show CDR1 as MNHEY and CDR2 as SVGEGT. The CDR3 sequence: CASRKGRDTPGGANVMTF. In DNA form, the CDR3 reads TGTGCCAGCCGAAAAGGACGGGACACGCCTGGGGGGGCCAACGTCATGACTTTC.

This clone has more than one count but fewer than ten. Germline is not matched at one junction end, which may reflect a read error. This chain connects TRBV2 to TRBJ1-2; 10 bases fit TRBD1. Germline CDR1 SNHLY, CDR2 FYNNEI. This CDR3 has 14 amino acids. In DNA form, the CDR3 reads TGTGCCAGAAGTGGACAGACAGGGGGCGCCCGCTACACCTTC. Translated: CARSGQTGGARYTF.

V and J are TRBV27 and TRBJ2-3; D is perhaps TRBD1 or TRBD2 (5 bases each). Per the germline V gene, CDR1 is MNHEY and CDR2 is SMNVEV (reference sequence). V was pared by 7 bases and J by 7 bases, with 15 bases between. This CDR3 is built from 13 residues. In DNA, the CDR3 is TGTGCCAGCAAGCGAGGGGTCGCGTATACGCAGTATTTT. Translated, it gives CASKRGVAYTQYF.

The chain recombines TRBV11-1 with TRBJ2-7, with a weak D call TRBD1 (5 bases). The CDR3 sequence is 14 residues long. V was trimmed by 6 bases and J by 2 bases, leaving 14 bases between them. Germline assignment: CDR1 SGHAT and CDR2 FQDESV (reference sequence). CDR3 coding DNA: TGTGCCAGCAGTCTTCAGGGAACAACCTACGAGCAGTACTTC. It translates to CASSLQGTTYEQYF.

This clone was counted at least ten times. V usage is TRBV5-6 and J usage is TRBJ2-1; 10 bases agree with TRBD1. This CDR3 contains 16 residues. Trimming removed 2 bases from V and 9 bases from J; junction bases left unmatched: 11. Germline CDR1 is SGHDT and CDR2 is YYEEEE. CDR3 sequence reads: CASSLTGTGVMGEQFF. The DNA for the CDR3 is TGTGCCAGCAGCTTAACCGGGACAGGGGTGATGGGTGAGCAGTTCTTC.

By sample fraction, this clone is medium-sized. V and J are TRBV6-2 or TRBV6-3 and TRBJ2-1, with TRBD2 identical over 10 bases. The CDR3 extends over 15 amino acids. CDR1 and CDR2 (germline): MNHEY, SVGEGT. The trim removed 4 bases at V and 8 bases at J, leaving 8 bases unmatched. In DNA form, the CDR3 reads TGTGCCAGCAGTTCTCCAGCGGGAGGGCACGATGAGCAGTTCTTC. Protein: CASSSPAGGHDEQFF.

In this sample, this clone turned up many times. The chain links TRBV12-3 or TRBV12-4 to TRBJ2-1, with TRBD1 matching 9 bases. CDR3 length: 15 amino acids. After removal of 5 bases from V and 3 bases from J, the junction contained 5 bases not matched to a gene. For the CDR3, the DNA is TGTGCCAGCAGTCCAGGACAGGGGAACTACAATGAGCAGTTCTTC. Its translation: CASSPGQGNYNEQFF.

The chain recombines TRBV19 with TRBJ2-1; D unresolved. In germline, CDR1 is LNHDA, CDR2 SQIVND (reference sequence). Trimming removed 7 bases at V and 12 bases at J, with 19 bases between. The CDR3 runs to 13 residues. CDR3 DNA sequence: TGTGCCAGTATCTCCCCCGGGTCCTGGGTGCAGTTCTTC. Amino acids: CASISPGSWVQFF.

The chain uses TRBV5-1 and TRBJ2-2, with D maybe TRBD1 (6 bases). Germline V gene data show CDR1 as SGHRS and CDR2 as YFSETQ. The CDR3 length is 16 residues. V was pared by 0 bases and J by 6 bases, with 15 bases between. CDR3 bases: TGCGCCAGCAGCTTGGGTACCAGGGGAAGGCCCGGGGAGCTGTTTTTT. Amino acid sequence: CASSLGTRGRPGELFF.

This clone was observed many times. The germline gene is not matched at one end of the junction; a read error may be the cause. Other DNA variants within this sample encode the same CDR3. This rearrangement joins TRBV19 to TRBJ2-3; D is perhaps TRBD2 (7 bases). This CDR3 has 15 amino acids. Germline lookup yields CDR1 LNHDA and CDR2 SQIVND (reference sequence). In DNA, the CDR3 is TGTGCCAGTAGTGGGGGGGGGGCTAGCACGGATACGCAGTATTTT. Protein product: CASSGGGASTDTQYF.

This clone turned up a few times. The chain uses TRBV6-2 or TRBV6-3 and TRBJ2-7; D unclear. From germline, CDR1 is MNHEY and CDR2 SVGEGT. This CDR3 comprises 11 residues. Between the trimmed V and J ends, which lost 10 bases and 0 bases, there was a span of 7 bases. The CDR3 DNA reads TGTGCCACCACCTCCTCCTACGAGCAGTACTTC. As protein: CATTSSYEQYF.

At least ten counts were recorded for this clone. The chain carries TRBV11-3 and TRBJ2-5, with a weak D call TRBD1 (6 bases). The germline gives CDR1 SGHNT, CDR2 YENEEA. CDR3 length equals 16 residues. Trimming removed 0 bases at V and 7 bases at J, with 18 bases between. The CDR3 reads CASSLETGLGLGTQYF. CDR3 sequence (DNA): TGTGCCAGCAGCTTAGAGACAGGACTCGGCCTTGGGACCCAGTACTTC.

This clone showed up many times. V gene TRBV2 combines with J gene TRBJ1-2, with 8 bases identical to TRBD1. Per germline, CDR1 SNHLY and CDR2 FYNNEI. The CDR3 totals 14 residues. With 11 bases clipped from V and 9 bases from J, the junction kept 17 bases outside the gene matches. For the CDR3, the DNA is TGTGCCTCCTTCCGGCCAGGGGGCTCTTTGAGCTACACCTTC. As protein: CASFRPGGSLSYTF.

Only a few counts were recorded for this clone. This chain links TRBV10-2 with TRBJ2-7, with 11 bases matching TRBD2. V was pared by 6 bases and J by 4 bases, with 5 bases of the junction left unmatched. The germline CDR1 and CDR2 sequences are WSHSY and SAAADI. This CDR3 is built from 14 residues. The CDR3 spells CASRGGLADYEQYF. DNA for the CDR3: TGCGCCAGCAGGGGGGGACTAGCGGATTACGAGCAGTACTTC.

The gene calls are TRBV5-6 and TRBJ1-5; no definite D call. The germline gives CDR1 SGHDT, CDR2 YYEEEE. The CDR3 contains 16 residues. V was cut by 0 bases and J by 2 bases, with 12 bases left in between. The CDR3: CASSLGAGGGNQPQHF. The DNA of the CDR3 is TGTGCCAGCAGCTTGGGCGCGGGCGGGGGCAATCAGCCCCAGCATTTT.

V gene TRBV4-1 combines with J gene TRBJ2-7; TRBD2 agrees at 9 bases. This CDR3 has 16 residues. Germline V gene sequence: CDR1 MGHRA, CDR2 YSYEKL. The trim removed 6 bases at V and 5 bases at J, leaving 14 bases unmatched. The CDR3 nucleotides are TGCGCCAGCAGTCCGCGTCTGGCGGGAGGGGGGAACGAGCAGTACTTC. Amino acid sequence: CASSPRLAGGGNEQYF.

Many counts were recorded for this clone. The same CDR3 is also encoded by other DNA sequences in this sample. The chain combines TRBV6-2 or TRBV6-3 with TRBJ2-1, with 8 positions matching TRBD1. Germline assignment: CDR1 MNHEY and CDR2 SVGEGT. The CDR3 runs 16 residues. V gave up 0 bases and J gave up 3 bases; unmatched junction bases: 4. The CDR3 bases are TGTGCCAGCAGTTACTCGAGTGACAGGGGCTACAATGAGCAGTTCTTC. Its translation: CASSYSSDRGYNEQFF.

The sample holds many counts of this clone. This chain connects TRBV20-1 to TRBJ2-7; 11 positions match TRBD1. The CDR3 consists of 14 residues. The germline gives CDR1 DFQATT, CDR2 SNEGSKA (reference sequence). Trimming at V came to 5 bases and at J to 6 bases, leaving 9 bases not matched to a gene. CDR3 sequence: CSAGGDRGMIEQYF. CDR3 DNA: TGCAGTGCTGGGGGGGACAGGGGGATGATCGAGCAGTACTTC.